Each of the 19 T cell receptor beta chains below was sequenced from the same sample in a study of siplizumab effects on memory and regulatory T cells. Clones were read by immunoSEQ multiplex PCR, and TCRdb kept only the in-frame ones, dropping some. Among 56,000 or so clones listed, around 98% were seen once. Specimen: naive CD8+ T cells sorted from blood. The receptors were sampled from a human donor in good health.

This chain connects TRBV27 to TRBJ2-2; the match to TRBD1 covers 9 bases. With V trimmed by 7 bases and J by 6 bases, 3 bases remained unmatched. This CDR3 contains 13 residues. Germline-derived CDR1 and CDR2 are MNHEY and SMNVEV (reference sequence). CDR3 in amino acids: CASTTGGSGELFF. CDR3 in DNA: TGTGCCAGCACCACAGGGGGCTCCGGGGAGCTGTTTTTT.

CDR3 bases: TGTGCCTCCGGGGAGGGACAGGGTGTTGAGCAGTACTTC. Protein product: CASGEGQGVEQYF. V is TRBV11-3 and J is TRBJ2-7; 9 nucleotides align to TRBD1. Germline V lookup: CDR1 SGHNT, CDR2 YENEEA. CDR3 length: 13 amino acids. V dropped 11 bases and J dropped 7; count of bases not matched to a gene: 12. The variable domain in full, completed from reference TRBV11-3 and TRBJ2-7, reads EAGVVQSPRYKIIEKKQPVAFWCNPISGHNTLYWYLQNLGQGPELLIRYENEEAVDDSQLPKDRFSAERLKGVDSTLKIQPAELGDSAVYLCASGEGQGVEQYFGPGTRLTVT.

This chain uses TRBV9 with TRBJ1-3, with D hard to call. The CDR3 is 16 amino acids. Germline V CDR1 and CDR2: SGDLS, YYNGEE. Trimming shortened V by 2 bases and J by 0 bases, and 12 bases separated the two germline ends. CDR3 nucleotides: TGTGCCAGCAGCGTCAACAAAAACCACTCTGGAAACACCATATATTTT. This translates into CASSVNKNHSGNTIYF.

The genes are TRBV9 and TRBJ1-3, with TRBD1 as a possible D gene (5 bases). Germline assignment: CDR1 SGDLS and CDR2 YYNGEE. Trimming removed 7 bases at V and 4 bases at J, with 15 bases between. The CDR3 contains 14 residues. CDR3: CASGDLALGNTIYF. CDR3 nucleotide sequence: TGTGCCAGCGGGGACCTGGCCTTGGGAAACACCATATATTTT.

The V gene is TRBV12-5, the J gene TRBJ2-5, with 10 bases lining up with TRBD1. The better agreement between TRBJ2-7 and the DNA end casts doubt on the J call. Germline CDR1 is LGHNT and CDR2 is FRNRAP. The CDR3 runs 14 residues. CDR3 sequence (DNA): TGTGCTAGTGGTCTTCACGGGACAGGGGTCGAGCAGTACTTC. Translated: CASGLHGTGVEQYF.

For the CDR3, the DNA is TGCGCCAGCAGCCAAAAATCTCCAGACTACGAGCAGTACTTC. Translation: CASSQKSPDYEQYF. The chain joins TRBV5-1 to TRBJ2-7; D uncertain. Germline CDR1 SGHRS, CDR2 YFSETQ. The CDR3 has 14 residues. The V and J ends lost 4 bases and 3 bases respectively, with 14 bases between them.

The CDR3 bases are TGTGCCAGCAGCCCGGGTGTCGGGGAGCTGTTTTTT. Encoded protein: CASSPGVGELFF. This chain joins TRBV7-9 and TRBJ2-2; D call uncertain. V was clipped by 5 bases and J by 7 bases, with 8 bases between them. This CDR3 comprises 12 residues. CDR1 is SEHNR and CDR2 is FQNEAQ in the germline V gene (reference sequence).

This chain connects TRBV11-2 to TRBJ2-1; the D is unclear. Germline loops: CDR1 SGHAT, CDR2 FQNNGV. Trimming pared 6 bases from V and 6 bases from J, leaving 6 bases between. This CDR3 is built from 11 residues. The CDR3 protein is CASRLLNEQFF. Written as DNA, the CDR3 is TGTGCCAGCAGACTTCTCAATGAGCAGTTCTTC.

This chain joins TRBV4-1 and TRBJ2-7; D is perhaps TRBD2 (6 bases). Looked up from germline, CDR1 is MGHRA and CDR2 is YSYEKL. The CDR3 is 15 amino acids. The V and J ends lost 1 base and 1 base respectively, with 11 bases between them. The CDR3 DNA reads as TGCGCCAGCAGCCAAGGTAACGCGGGATCCTACGAGCAGTACTTC. Residues: CASSQGNAGSYEQYF.

This clone was seen just once. This chain connects TRBV6-6 to TRBJ2-1, with 12 bases that match TRBD2. The CDR3 consists of 15 residues. J gave up 6 bases and V 5 bases, and 5 bases lay outside the gene matches. The germline V gene encodes CDR1 MNHNY and CDR2 SVGAGI (reference sequence). For the CDR3, the DNA is TGTGCCAGCAGTCAACTAGCGGGAGGCCCCAATGAGCAGTTCTTC. Translating gives CASSQLAGGPNEQFF.

The rearrangement joins TRBV7-8 to TRBJ2-7, with 7 nucleotides matching TRBD2. CDR3 length: 14 amino acids. CDR1 is SGHVS, CDR2 FQNEAQ, per germline. The V gene end was trimmed by 4 bases and the J gene end by 1 base; junction bases not matched to a gene: 4. The CDR3 here is CASSYQRGSYEQYF. Here the CDR3 DNA reads TGTGCCAGCAGCTACCAGCGGGGTTCCTACGAGCAGTACTTC.

The chain recombines TRBV5-5 with TRBJ2-7; tentatively, D is TRBD1 (6 bases). Germline loops: CDR1 SGHKS, CDR2 YYEKEE (reference sequence). This CDR3 has 15 amino acids. V was cut by 2 bases and J by 4 bases, with 16 bases left in between. In DNA form, the CDR3 reads TGTGCCAGCAGCTTATCTTACACAGGGACGTACGAGCAGTACTTC. Translation gives CASSLSYTGTYEQYF. Supplemented by reference TRBV5-5 and TRBJ2-7, the full variable domain reads DAGVTQSPTHLIKTRGQQVTLRCSPISGHKSVSWYQQVLGQGPQFIFQYYEKEERGRGNFPDRFSARQFPNYSSELNVNALLLGDSALYLCASSLSYTGTYEQYFGPGTRLTVT.

This clone appeared once. V is TRBV7-9 and J is TRBJ2-3; TRBD2 aligns across 14 bases. V dropped 6 bases and J dropped 6; count of bases not matched to a gene: 5. CDR1 is SEHNR and CDR2 is FQNEAQ in the germline V gene (reference sequence). The CDR3 extends over 15 amino acids. CDR3 nucleotides: TGTGCCAGCAGTACGGGACTAGCGGGAGCTGATACGCAGTATTTT. Translated, it gives CASSTGLAGADTQYF. Combining the CDR3 with reference TRBV7-9 and TRBJ2-3 gives the whole variable domain DTGVSQNPRHKITKRGQNVTFRCDPISEHNRLYWYRQTLGQGPEFLTYFQNEAQLEKSRLLSDRFSAERPKGSFSTLEIQRTEQGDSAMYLCASSTGLAGADTQYFGPGTRLTVL.

V usage is TRBV19 and J usage is TRBJ2-7; 8 bases are a match to TRBD1. With V trimmed by 6 bases and J by 2 bases, 6 bases remained unmatched. Germline CDR1 reads LNHDA; CDR2 reads SQIVND (reference sequence). The CDR3 totals 14 residues. The chain's CDR3 is CASSGGRGPYEQYF. The CDR3 DNA follows: TGTGCCAGTAGCGGGGGCAGGGGGCCCTACGAGCAGTACTTC.

The chain uses TRBV11-3 and TRBJ2-1; D may correspond to TRBD1 or TRBD2 (5 bases each). Germline CDR1 SGHNT, CDR2 YENEEA. The V end was cut by 8 bases, the J end by 6 bases, with 20 bases between. CDR3 length equals 15 residues. The CDR3 nucleotides are TGTGCCAGCTTTGGAAGAGGGACCCCGCTCAATGAGCAGTTCTTC. Its protein is CASFGRGTPLNEQFF.

The genes are TRBV4-2 and TRBJ2-7, with TRBD2 identical over 8 bases. Germline CDR1 and CDR2: LGHNA and YNFKEQ. This CDR3 comprises 16 residues. V shed 1 base, J shed 3 bases, and the junction held 8 bases outside the gene matches. The CDR3 DNA sequence: TGTGCCAGCAGCCAAGCTTTCCAAGCGGGGGTCTACGAGCAGTACTTC. It codes for CASSQAFQAGVYEQYF.

J is TRBJ2-1 and V is TRBV7-6; D ambiguous. The germline V and J ends were trimmed by 3 bases and 7 bases, with 7 bases remaining between them. The CDR3 runs 12 residues. Germline CDR1 is SGHVS and CDR2 is FNYEAQ. CDR3 sequence: CASSLILNEQFF. For the CDR3, the DNA is TGTGCCAGCAGCTTGATTCTGAATGAGCAGTTCTTC.

The chain joins TRBV27 to TRBJ1-2; 9 bases align to TRBD1. This CDR3 contains 15 residues. The junction had 12 bases not matched to a gene; V was cut back by 6 bases and J by 7 bases. Germline V gene sequence: CDR1 MNHEY, CDR2 SMNVEV (reference sequence). This chain's CDR3 is CASRPLTGGLSGYTF. The CDR3 DNA reads TGTGCCAGCAGGCCTCTAACAGGGGGCCTGAGTGGCTACACCTTC.

The rearrangement joins TRBV6-5 to TRBJ2-6; D may be TRBD1 (5 bases). The CDR3 has 14 residues. The germline V gene encodes CDR1 MNHEY and CDR2 SVGAGI. The V end was cut by 5 bases, the J end by 4 bases, with 9 bases between. The CDR3 DNA reads TGTGCCAGCAGTCCAGGGTCCGGGGCCAACGTCCTGACTTTC. This gives the protein CASSPGSGANVLTF.